Sequencing of this TCR beta chain was carried out in a study of shared clonotypes between healthy human individuals. V shed 2 bases and J shed 0 bases, with 4 bases lying between them. In germline, CDR1 is MDHEN, CDR2 SYDVKM. The CDR3 covers 13 residues. None of the donors, who were healthy HIV-negative adults, had recently had acute infections or vaccinations. The material for each subset, its genomic DNA, was split evenly across several immunoSEQ plates. Method: immunoSEQ multiplex PCR; TCRdb's copy keeps in-frame clones and lacks some. The sample comprises some 700,000 clones, 90% of which are singletons, and 34% rests with the top ten.

The sequenced material came from memory CD8+ T cells from PBMCs. Subset: CD45RO+ cells pooled with CCR7-negative TemRA cells. The receptor was isolated from a man between 18 and 35 years old in good health. Some clones in this sample may be carry-over from other donors' samples. The V call is TRBV28, the J call TRBJ1-1, with D unclear. Here the CDR3 reads CASSLTMNTEAFF. CDR3 DNA: TGTGCCAGCAGTTTAACCATGAACACTGAAGCTTTCTTT.